This is a list of T cell receptor beta chains from one sample in a study of blood T cell repertoires in COVID-19. Data came from immunoSEQ multiplex PCR; TCRdb stores just in-frame clones and leaves some out. The sample contains roughly 140,000 clones, about 85% of which appear only once. Sequenced: PBMCs or T cells enriched from blood (not recorded which). These receptors all come from a woman between 40 and 55 years old who had recovered from COVID-19. The conserved cysteine and the conserved F or W are not part of the CDR3 here.

v_gene	j_gene	CDR3aa
TRBV6-6	TRBJ1-1	ASSYSRPETEAF
TRBV5-1	TRBJ1-4	ASSLEQPNEKLF
TRBV5-1	TRBJ2-1	ASSSGGGRAFEQF
TRBV19	TRBJ2-1	ASRPPASGGSKEQF
TRBV6-1	TRBJ2-4	ASSEPLGTGGPKNIQY
TRBV27	TRBJ1-1	ASSFGLGQTPKNTEAF
TRBV6-5	TRBJ2-1	VAWASGSSYNEQF
TRBV5-1	TRBJ1-1	ASSFGQNTEAF
TRBV13	TRBJ1-1	ASSSRLHTEAF
TRBV4-2	TRBJ2-1	ASSPLAGGDEQF
TRBV4-1	TRBJ1-5	ASSQGGGYQPQH
TRBV6-6	TRBJ1-1	ASSYPDRNTEAF
TRBV30	TRBJ1-5	AWSSGGYNQPQH
TRBV7-9	TRBJ2-7	ASSLPGGGYEQY
TRBV5-5	TRBJ1-1	ASSFIAGNTEAF
TRBV5-4	TRBJ2-7	ASSQDREFYEQY
TRBV6-6	TRBJ1-4	ASSPQTGTAASPYEKLF
TRBV9	TRBJ1-6	ASSVRDKNSPLH
TRBV19	TRBJ2-7	ATLNRGGEQY
TRBV7-8	TRBJ2-7	ASSLGPGYEQY
TRBV27	TRBJ2-1	ASSWTGTGGNEQF
TRBV6-5	TRBJ1-1	ASSYRNTEAF
TRBV18	TRBJ1-5	ASSEETGNQPQH
TRBV2	TRBJ1-2	ASRGTGGNYGYT
TRBV18	TRBJ2-3	ASSPRRTGGDDTQY
TRBV5-5	TRBJ2-7	ASSLEGTGPYEQY
TRBV29-1	TRBJ2-7	SVVPQGNYEQY
TRBV4-1	TRBJ2-3	ASSQGQGSTDTQY
TRBV7-9	TRBJ1-2	ASSLDGQGSYT
TRBV2	TRBJ1-5	ASRQGYGNQPQH
TRBV11-3	TRBJ2-3	ASSFAGGRGYTQY
TRBV19	TRBJ1-5	ASSMQGIDQPQH
TRBV2	TRBJ2-7	ATIGTGSPGGRYEQY
TRBV3-1/TRBV3-2	TRBJ2-7	ASGTAYEQY
TRBV21-1	TRBJ1-1	ASSTEAGPGSGTEAF
TRBV4-2	TRBJ2-1	ASSPQWLYNEQF
TRBV4-2	TRBJ1-1	ASSQEGRPEAF
TRBV3-1/TRBV3-2	TRBJ2-5	ASSQAAGQETQY
TRBV19	TRBJ1-6	ASSNRDSYNSPLH
TRBV6-5	TRBJ1-5	ASSRTGFQPQH
TRBV5-1	TRBJ2-2	ASSLTGQGSRGTGELF
TRBV3-1/TRBV3-2	TRBJ2-7	ASSQVASGSFYEQY
TRBV6-5	TRBJ2-7	ASRPGTAHPEQY
TRBV19	TRBJ2-1	ASSIRGQGKNEQF